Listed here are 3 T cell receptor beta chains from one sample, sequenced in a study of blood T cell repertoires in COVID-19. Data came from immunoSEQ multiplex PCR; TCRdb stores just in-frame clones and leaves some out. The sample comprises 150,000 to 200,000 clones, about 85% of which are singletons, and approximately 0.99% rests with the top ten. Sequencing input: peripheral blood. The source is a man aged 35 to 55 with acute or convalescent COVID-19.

The CDR3 is CASSDRGRWEQYF. CDR3 bases: TGCGCCAGCAGTGACAGGGGGCGCTGGGAGCAGTACTTC. The chain recombines TRBV5-1 with TRBJ2-7; 10 bases line up with TRBD1. Germline V gene data show CDR1 as SGHRS and CDR2 as YFSETQ. V was clipped by 5 bases and J by 7 bases; unmatched bases: 6. This CDR3 spans 13 amino acids. Full variable domain (remainder filled in from reference TRBV5-1 and TRBJ2-7): KAGVTQTPRYLIKTRGQQVTLSCSPISGHRSVSWYQQTPGQGLQFLFEYFSETQRNKGNFPGRFSGRQFSNSRSEMNVSTLELGDSALYLCASSDRGRWEQYFGPGTRLTVT.

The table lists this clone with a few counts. CDR3 DNA: TGTGCCAGCTCCGGGGAGTTCACAGATACGCAGTATTTT. Encoded protein: CASSGEFTDTQYF. The rearrangement links TRBV2 to TRBJ2-3, with a tentative D call TRBD2 (5 bases). Trimming stripped 8 bases from V and 2 bases from J, with 11 bases between. Germline V gives CDR1 SNHLY, CDR2 FYNNEI. This CDR3 has 13 residues.

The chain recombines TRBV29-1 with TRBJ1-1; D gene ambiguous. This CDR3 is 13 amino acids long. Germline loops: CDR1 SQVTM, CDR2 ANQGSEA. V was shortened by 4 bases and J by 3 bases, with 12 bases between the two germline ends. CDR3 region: CSVGPFGDTEAFF. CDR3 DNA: TGCAGCGTTGGGCCCTTTGGAGACACTGAAGCTTTCTTT.